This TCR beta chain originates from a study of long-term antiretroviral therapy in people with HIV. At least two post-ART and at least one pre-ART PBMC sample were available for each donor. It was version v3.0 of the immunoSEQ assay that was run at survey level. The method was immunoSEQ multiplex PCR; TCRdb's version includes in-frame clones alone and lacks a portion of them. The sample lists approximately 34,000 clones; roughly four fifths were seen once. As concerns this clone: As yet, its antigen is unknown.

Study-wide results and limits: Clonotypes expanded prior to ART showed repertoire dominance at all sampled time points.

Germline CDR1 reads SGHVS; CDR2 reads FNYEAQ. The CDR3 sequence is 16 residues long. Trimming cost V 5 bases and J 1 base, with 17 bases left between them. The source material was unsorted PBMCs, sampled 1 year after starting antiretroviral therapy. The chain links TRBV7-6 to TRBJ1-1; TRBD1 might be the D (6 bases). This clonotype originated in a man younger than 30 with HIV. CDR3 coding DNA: TGTGCCAGCAGCGTCCCGGGGAGGGGGTCGAACACTGAAGCTTTCTTT. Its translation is CASSVPGRGSNTEAFF.